This T cell receptor (beta chain) came from a study of cytomegalovirus exposure and HLA in healthy donors. The study's findings and limits: Presence/absence comparisons presumed near-even sequencing depth among donors. Rates of TCR association differed by HLA locus in a later analysis, with DRB1 highest and HLA-C lowest.

Germline-derived CDR1 and CDR2 are SGHKS and YYEKEE (reference sequence). This CDR3 spans 16 amino acids. The J segment lost 2 bases and the V segment lost 4 bases, leaving 11 bases of the junction unmatched. In its sample, this clone was seen once. What it binds is unknown. PCR employed 60 Vbeta and 13 Jbeta primers. Clones were sequenced by immunoSEQ multiplex PCR, and TCRdb holds only the in-frame ones, with some missing. In the table there are fewer than 200,000 clones, approximately 76% of which are singletons. This chain uses TRBV5-5 with TRBJ2-7; TRBD1 matches at 8 bases. This clonotype was sampled from a man aged 55 to 69 in good health and CMV-seronegative. Sequencing was carried out using PBMCs. CDR3 sequence (DNA): TGTGCCAGCAGCCTAGTGGGGGACAGGCCGGCCTACGAGCAGTACTTC. Amino acid sequence: CASSLVGDRPAYEQYF.